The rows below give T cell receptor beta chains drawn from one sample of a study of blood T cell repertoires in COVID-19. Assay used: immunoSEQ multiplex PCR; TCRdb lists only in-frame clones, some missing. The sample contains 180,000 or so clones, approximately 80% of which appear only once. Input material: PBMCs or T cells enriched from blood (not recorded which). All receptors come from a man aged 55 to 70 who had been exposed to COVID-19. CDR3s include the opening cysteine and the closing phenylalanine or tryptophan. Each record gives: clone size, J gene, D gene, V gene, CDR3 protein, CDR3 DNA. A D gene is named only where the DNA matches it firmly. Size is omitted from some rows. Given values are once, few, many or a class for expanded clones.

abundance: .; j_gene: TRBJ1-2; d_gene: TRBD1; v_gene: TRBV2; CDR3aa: CASSEGTGRYGYTF; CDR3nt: TGTGCCAGCAGTGAGGGGACAGGGAGGTATGGCTACACCTTC
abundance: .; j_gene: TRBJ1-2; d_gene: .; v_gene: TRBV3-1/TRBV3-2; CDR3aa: CASSLGDILSNYGYTF; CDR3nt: TGTGCCAGCAGCCTAGGGGACATTCTCTCTAACTATGGCTACACCTTC
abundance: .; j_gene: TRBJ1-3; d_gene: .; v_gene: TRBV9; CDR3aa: CASSATMGNTIYF; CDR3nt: TGTGCCAGCAGCGCCACTATGGGAAACACCATATATTTT
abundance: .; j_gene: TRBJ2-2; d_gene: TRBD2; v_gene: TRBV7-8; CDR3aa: CASSPRGGLGNTGELFF; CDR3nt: TGTGCCAGCAGCCCCCGGGGGGGACTAGGTAACACCGGGGAGCTGTTTTTT
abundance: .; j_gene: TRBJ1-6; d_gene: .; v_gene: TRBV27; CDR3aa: CASRLQADNSPLHF; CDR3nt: TGTGCCAGCAGACTCCAGGCTGATAATTCACCCCTCCACTTT
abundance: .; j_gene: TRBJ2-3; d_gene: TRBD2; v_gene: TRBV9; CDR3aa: CASSLGLAGGTDTQYF; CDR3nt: TGTGCCAGCAGCCTCGGACTAGCGGGAGGCACAGATACGCAGTATTTT
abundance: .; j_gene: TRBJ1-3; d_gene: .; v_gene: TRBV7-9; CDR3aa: CASSAPGFGNTIYF; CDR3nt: TGTGCCAGCAGCGCCCCGGGATTTGGAAACACCATATATTTT
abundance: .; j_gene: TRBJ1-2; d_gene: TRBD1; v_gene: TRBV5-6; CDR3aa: CASSRGQGYGYTF; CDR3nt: TGTGCCAGCAGCCGAGGACAGGGATACGGCTACACCTTC
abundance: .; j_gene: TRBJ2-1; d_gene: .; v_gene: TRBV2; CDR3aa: CASSRRDSYNEQFF; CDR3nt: TGTGCCAGCAGCCGGCGGGATTCCTACAATGAGCAGTTCTTC
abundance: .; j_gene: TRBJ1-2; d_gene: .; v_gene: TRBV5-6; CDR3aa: CASSLAVDRIYGYTF; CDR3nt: TGTGCCAGCAGCTTGGCGGTGGACAGAATCTATGGCTACACCTTC
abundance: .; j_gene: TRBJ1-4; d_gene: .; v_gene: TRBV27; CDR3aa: CASSLDSTTNEKLFF; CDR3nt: TGTGCCAGCAGTTTGGACAGTACAACTAATGAAAAACTGTTTTTT
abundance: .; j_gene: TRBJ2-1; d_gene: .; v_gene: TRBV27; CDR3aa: CASSPRTKNNEQFF; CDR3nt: TGTGCCAGCAGTCCAAGGACTAAGAACAATGAGCAGTTCTTC
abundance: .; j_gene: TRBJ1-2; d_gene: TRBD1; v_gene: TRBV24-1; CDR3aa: CATAPRGNVPYGYTF; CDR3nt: TGTGCCACCGCCCCCAGGGGGAATGTCCCCTATGGCTACACCTTC
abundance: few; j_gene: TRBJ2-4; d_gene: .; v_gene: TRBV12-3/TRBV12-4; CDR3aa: CASGGGAGNIQYF; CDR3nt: TGTGCCAGCGGGGGGGGCGCGGGAAACATTCAGTACTTC
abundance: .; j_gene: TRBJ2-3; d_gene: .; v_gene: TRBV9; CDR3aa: CASSLQGHDTDTQYF; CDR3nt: TGTGCCAGCAGCCTCCAGGGACACGACACAGATACGCAGTATTTT